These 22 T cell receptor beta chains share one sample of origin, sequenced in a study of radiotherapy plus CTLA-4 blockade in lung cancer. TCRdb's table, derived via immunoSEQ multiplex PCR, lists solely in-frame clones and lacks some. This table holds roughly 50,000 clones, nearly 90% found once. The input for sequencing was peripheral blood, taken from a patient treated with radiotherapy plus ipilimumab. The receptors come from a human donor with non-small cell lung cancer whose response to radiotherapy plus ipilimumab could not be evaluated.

The CDR3 spells CASSPVGNRLNTEAFF. In DNA form, the CDR3 reads TGTGCCAGTAGTCCGGTAGGTAACAGACTGAACACTGAAGCTTTCTTT. The chain has TRBV19 and TRBJ1-1; no clear D. V dropped 5 bases and J dropped 0 bases, with 16 bases sitting between them. Germline CDR1 reads LNHDA; CDR2 reads SQIVND (reference sequence). The CDR3 spans 16 residues. The whole variable domain, filled in from reference TRBV19 and TRBJ1-1, reads DGGITQSPKYLFRKEGQNVTLSCEQNLNHDAMYWYRQDPGQGLRLIYYSQIVNDFQKGDIAEGYSVSREKKESFPLTVTSAQKNPTAFYLCASSPVGNRLNTEAFFGQGTRLTVV.

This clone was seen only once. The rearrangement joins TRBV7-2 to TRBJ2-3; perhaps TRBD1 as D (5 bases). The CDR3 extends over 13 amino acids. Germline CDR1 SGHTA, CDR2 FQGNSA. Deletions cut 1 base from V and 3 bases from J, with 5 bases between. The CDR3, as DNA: TGTGCCAGCAGCTTAGAGGGGACAGATACGCAGTATTTT. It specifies CASSLEGTDTQYF.

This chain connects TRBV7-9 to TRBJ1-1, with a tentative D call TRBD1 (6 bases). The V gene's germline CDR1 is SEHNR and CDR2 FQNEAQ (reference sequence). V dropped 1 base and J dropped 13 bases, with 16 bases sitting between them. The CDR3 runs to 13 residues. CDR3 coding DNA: TGTGCCAGCAGCTTAGGGGACACCTCTTCGGGTTTCTTT. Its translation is CASSLGDTSSGFF.

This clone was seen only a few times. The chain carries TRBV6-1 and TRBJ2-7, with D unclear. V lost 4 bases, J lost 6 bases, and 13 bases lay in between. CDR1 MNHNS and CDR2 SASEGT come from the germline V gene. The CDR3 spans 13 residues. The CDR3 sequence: CASSGPLSGEQYF. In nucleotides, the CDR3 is TGTGCCAGCAGTGGGCCCCTCTCGGGCGAGCAGTACTTC.

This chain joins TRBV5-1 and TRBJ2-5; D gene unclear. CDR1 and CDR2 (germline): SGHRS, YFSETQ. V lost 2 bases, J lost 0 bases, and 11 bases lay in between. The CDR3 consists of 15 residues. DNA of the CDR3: TGCGCCAGCAGCTTAGAGCGTCCGTACCAAGAGACCCAGTACTTC. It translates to CASSLERPYQETQYF. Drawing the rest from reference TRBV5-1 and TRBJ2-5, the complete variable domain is KAGVTQTPRYLIKTRGQQVTLSCSPISGHRSVSWYQQTPGQGLQFLFEYFSETQRNKGNFPGRFSGRQFSNSRSEMNVSTLELGDSALYLCASSLERPYQETQYFGPGTRLLVL.

CDR3 in amino acids: CAWSVLGSYYYHTEAFF. Written as DNA, the CDR3 is TGTGCCTGGAGTGTTCTAGGGAGCTATTACTATCACACTGAAGCTTTCTTT. V usage is TRBV30 and J usage is TRBJ1-1, with unresolved D. CDR1 is GTSNPN, CDR2 SVGIG, per germline (reference sequence). This CDR3 is built from 17 residues. The germline V and J ends were trimmed by 0 bases and 3 bases, with 20 bases remaining between them.

The CDR3 sequence: CASSLTDSNQPQHF. For the CDR3, the DNA is TGTGCCAGCAGCCTCACAGATAGCAATCAGCCCCAGCATTTT. The chain recombines TRBV7-2 with TRBJ1-5; D gene unclear. Germline values: CDR1 SGHTA, CDR2 FQGNSA. Deletions cut 5 bases from V and 0 bases from J, with 8 bases between. This CDR3 is 14 amino acids long.

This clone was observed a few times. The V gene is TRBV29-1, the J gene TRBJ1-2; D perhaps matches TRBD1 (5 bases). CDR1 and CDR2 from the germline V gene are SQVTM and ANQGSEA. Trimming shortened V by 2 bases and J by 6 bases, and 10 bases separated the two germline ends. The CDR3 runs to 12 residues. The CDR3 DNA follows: TGCAGCGTTGAAAGGGCAGGGAATGGCTACACCTTC. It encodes CSVERAGNGYTF.

The CDR3 DNA reads TGTGCCAGCAGTCTGTCCCCCGGAGGCAATCAGCCCCAGCATTTT. This gives the protein CASSLSPGGNQPQHF. The V call is TRBV6-5, the J call TRBJ1-5; D is undetermined. This CDR3 contains 15 residues. Trimming shortened V by 5 bases and J by 2 bases, and 13 bases separated the two germline ends. Germline CDR1 MNHEY, CDR2 SVGAGI.

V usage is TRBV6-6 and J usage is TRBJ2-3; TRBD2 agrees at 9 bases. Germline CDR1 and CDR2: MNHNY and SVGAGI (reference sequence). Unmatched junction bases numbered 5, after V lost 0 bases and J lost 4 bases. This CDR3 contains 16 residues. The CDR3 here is CASSYSAGGGPDTQYF. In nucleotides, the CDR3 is TGTGCCAGCAGTTACTCGGCGGGAGGGGGGCCAGATACGCAGTATTTT.

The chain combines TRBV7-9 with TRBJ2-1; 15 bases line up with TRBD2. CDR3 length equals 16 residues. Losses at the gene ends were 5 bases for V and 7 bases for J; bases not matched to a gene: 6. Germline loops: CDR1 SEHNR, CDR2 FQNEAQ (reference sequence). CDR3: CASSAPGTSGRNEQFF. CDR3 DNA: TGTGCCAGCAGCGCCCCCGGGACTAGCGGGAGGAATGAGCAGTTCTTC.

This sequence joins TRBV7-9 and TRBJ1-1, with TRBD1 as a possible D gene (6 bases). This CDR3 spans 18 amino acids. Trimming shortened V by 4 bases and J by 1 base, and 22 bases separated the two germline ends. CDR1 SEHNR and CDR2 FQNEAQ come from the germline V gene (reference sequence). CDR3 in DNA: TGTGCCAGCAGCTCCACATCAGGGGTTCCAAAGGCGAACACTGAAGCTTTCTTT. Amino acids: CASSSTSGVPKANTEAFF.

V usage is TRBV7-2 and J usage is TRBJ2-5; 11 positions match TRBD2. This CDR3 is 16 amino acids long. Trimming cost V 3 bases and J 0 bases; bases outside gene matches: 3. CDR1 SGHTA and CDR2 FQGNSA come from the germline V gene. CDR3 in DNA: TGTGCCAGCAGCTTGTCTAGCGGGGGGTACCAAGAGACCCAGTACTTC. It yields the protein CASSLSSGGYQETQYF.

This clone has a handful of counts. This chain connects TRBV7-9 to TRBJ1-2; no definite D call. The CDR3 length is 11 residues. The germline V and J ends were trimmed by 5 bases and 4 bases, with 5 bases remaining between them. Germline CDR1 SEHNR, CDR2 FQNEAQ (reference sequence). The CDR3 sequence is CASSGVYGYTF. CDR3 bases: TGTGCCAGCAGCGGAGTCTATGGCTACACCTTC.

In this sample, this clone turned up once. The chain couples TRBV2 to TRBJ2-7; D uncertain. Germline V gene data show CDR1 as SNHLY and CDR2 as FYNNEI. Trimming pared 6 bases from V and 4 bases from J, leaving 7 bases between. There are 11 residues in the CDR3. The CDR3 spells CASSNFYEQYF. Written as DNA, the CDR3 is TGTGCCAGCAGCAATTTTTACGAGCAGTACTTC.

The CDR3 is CASSLWTSGSTDTQYF. CDR3 nucleotide sequence: TGTGCCAGCAGCCTCTGGACTAGCGGGAGCACAGATACGCAGTATTTT. V usage is TRBV13 and J usage is TRBJ2-3, with 11 positions matching TRBD2. Per the germline V gene, CDR1 is PRHDT and CDR2 is FYEKMQ (reference sequence). V lost 5 bases and J lost 0; bases outside the gene matches: 4. The CDR3 spans 16 residues.

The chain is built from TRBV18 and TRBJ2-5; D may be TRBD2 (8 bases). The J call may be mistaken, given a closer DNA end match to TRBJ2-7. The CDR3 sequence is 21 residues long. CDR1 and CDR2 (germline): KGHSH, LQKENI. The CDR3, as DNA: TGTGCCAGCTCACCGTGGAGGGGGCCGGCTAGCGGGCGACAAAGCTCCTACGAGCAGTACTTC. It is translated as CASSPWRGPASGRQSSYEQYF.

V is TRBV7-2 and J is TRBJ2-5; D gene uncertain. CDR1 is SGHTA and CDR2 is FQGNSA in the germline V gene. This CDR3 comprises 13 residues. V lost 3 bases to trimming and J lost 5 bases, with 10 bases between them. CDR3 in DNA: TGTGCCAGCAGCTTCGGTAGCAAGGAGACCCAGTACTTC. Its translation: CASSFGSKETQYF.

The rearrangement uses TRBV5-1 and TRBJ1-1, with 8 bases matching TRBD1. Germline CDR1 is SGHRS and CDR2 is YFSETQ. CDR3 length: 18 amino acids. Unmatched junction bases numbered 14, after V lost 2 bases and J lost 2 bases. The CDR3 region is CASSFYPQGALENTEAFF. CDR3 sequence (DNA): TGCGCCAGCAGCTTTTACCCGCAGGGGGCATTGGAAAACACTGAAGCTTTCTTT.

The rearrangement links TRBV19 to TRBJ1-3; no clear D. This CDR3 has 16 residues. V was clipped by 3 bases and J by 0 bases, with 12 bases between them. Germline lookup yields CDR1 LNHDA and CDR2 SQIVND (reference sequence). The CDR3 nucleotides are TGTGCCAGTAGTATTCGGTCACTAATCTCTGGAAACACCATATATTTT. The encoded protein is CASSIRSLISGNTIYF.

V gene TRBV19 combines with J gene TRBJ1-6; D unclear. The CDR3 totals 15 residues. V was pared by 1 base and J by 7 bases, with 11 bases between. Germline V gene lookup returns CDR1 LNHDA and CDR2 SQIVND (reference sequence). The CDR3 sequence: CASSIVRQVNSPLHF. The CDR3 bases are TGTGCCAGTAGTATAGTCCGGCAGGTCAATTCACCCCTCCACTTT.

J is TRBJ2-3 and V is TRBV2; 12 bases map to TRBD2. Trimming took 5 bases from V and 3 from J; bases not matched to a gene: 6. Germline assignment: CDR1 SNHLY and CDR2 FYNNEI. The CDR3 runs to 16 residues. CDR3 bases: TGTGCCAGCAGTCGACTAGCGGGAGTCGGGACAGATACGCAGTATTTT. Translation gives CASSRLAGVGTDTQYF.